Listed here are 14 T cell receptor beta chains from one sample, sequenced in a study of T cell clusters in autoimmune cytopenias. Each sample's input was 250 ng genomic DNA, roughly 38,000 genome equivalents. TRB was amplified by touch-down multiplex PCR, primer pools A and B combined. TCRdb reprocessed the multiplex PCR reads, keeping one entry per CDR3 protein, no DNA. The specimen's table records fewer than 15,000 distinct CDR3 sequences. Specimen: peripheral blood. All receptors come from a human donor with an autoimmune cytopenia or autoimmune hepatitis (not recorded which).

This rearrangement joins TRBV19 to TRBJ1-4. The V gene's germline CDR1 is LNHDA and CDR2 SQIVND (reference sequence). This CDR3 is built from 13 residues. The CDR3 protein is CASSLRASLKLFF.

The gene calls are TRBV12-3 or TRBV12-4 and TRBJ2-1; the D gene TCRdb calls, TRBD2, cannot be checked with no DNA. The CDR3 contains 16 residues. The CDR3 sequence: CASSRQSSGSGTEQFF.

The chain recombines TRBV12-3 or TRBV12-4 with TRBJ2-7; the TCRdb call, TRBD1, lacks DNA for checking. The CDR3 sequence is 14 residues long. The CDR3 is CASSLTGTGIELYF.

The chain joins TRBV12-3 or TRBV12-4 to TRBJ2-5. The CDR3 covers 13 residues. The CDR3 protein is CASSFEGWETQYF.

V and J are TRBV5-1 and TRBJ2-3; the TRBD1 assignment by TCRdb is unverifiable without DNA. The CDR3 length is 17 residues. CDR1 is SGHRS and CDR2 is YFSETQ in the germline V gene. This chain's CDR3 is CASSLSNRGASTDTQYF.

The genes are TRBV19 and TRBJ1-1; the D call of TRBD1 rests on TCRdb alone, since no DNA is present to check it. Per germline, CDR1 LNHDA and CDR2 SQIVND (reference sequence). This CDR3 is built from 14 residues. The CDR3: CASISTGWDTEAFF. Combining the CDR3 with reference TRBV19 and TRBJ1-1 gives the whole variable domain DGGITQSPKYLFRKEGQNVTLSCEQNLNHDAMYWYRQDPGQGLRLIYYSQIVNDFQKGDIAEGYSVSREKKESFPLTVTSAQKNPTAFYLCASISTGWDTEAFFGQGTRLTVV.

Measured by frequency, this clonotype is medium-sized. The V and J genes are TRBV30 and TRBJ1-5; the D call of TRBD1 rests on TCRdb alone, since no DNA is present to check it. This CDR3 has 14 amino acids. Per germline, CDR1 GTSNPN and CDR2 SVGIG (reference sequence). CDR3 in amino acids: CAWSGDGDNQPQHF. Full variable domain (outside the CDR3, taken from reference TRBV30 and TRBJ1-5): SQTIHQWPATLVQPVGSPLSLECTVEGTSNPNLYWYRQAAGRGLQLLFYSVGIGQISSEVPQNLSASRPQDRQFILSSKKLLLSDSGFYLCAWSGDGDNQPQHFGDGTRLSIL.

The CDR3 here is CAWSVSRGHNYGYTF. V and J are TRBV30 and TRBJ1-2; TCRdb's D call, TRBD1, is unchecked because there is no DNA. This CDR3 region has 15 residues. Germline V gene data show CDR1 as GTSNPN and CDR2 as SVGIG (reference sequence). Looking up the rest from reference TRBV30 and TRBJ1-2 gives the full variable domain: SQTIHQWPATLVQPVGSPLSLECTVEGTSNPNLYWYRQAAGRGLQLLFYSVGIGQISSEVPQNLSASRPQDRQFILSSKKLLLSDSGFYLCAWSVSRGHNYGYTFGSGTRLTVV.

The chain uses TRBV5-1 and TRBJ1-1; TCRdb gives TRBD1 as the D gene, but with no DNA this cannot be confirmed. CDR1 and CDR2 from the germline V gene are SGHRS and YFSETQ. The CDR3 has 15 amino acids. CDR3 in amino acids: CASSPLVAVNTEAFF.

V gene TRBV30 combines with J gene TRBJ2-5; TCRdb's D gene call, TRBD2, goes unchecked for lack of DNA. The CDR3 is 15 residues long. CDR1 GTSNPN and CDR2 SVGIG come from the germline V gene (reference sequence). The CDR3: CAWGRLAGFQETQYF.

This clonotype is identified as medium-sized from frequency. This sequence joins TRBV19 and TRBJ2-6. CDR3 length: 13 residues. The germline CDR1 and CDR2 sequences are LNHDA and SQIVND (reference sequence). The CDR3 spells CASSIRGANVLTF.

V gene TRBV6-2 or TRBV6-3 combines with J gene TRBJ1-2; TCRdb selects TRBD1, and the lack of DNA leaves this call unchecked. The CDR3 is 16 residues long. Germline V gene lookup returns CDR1 MNHEY and CDR2 SVGEGT. This CDR3 reads CASSYSGQGLGGGYTF.

This clonotype counts as medium-sized by frequency. The chain links TRBV29-1 to TRBJ1-5. Germline CDR1 SQVTM, CDR2 ANQGSEA. The CDR3 covers 13 residues. CDR3 sequence: CSVAGNSNQPQHF.

This clonotype is identified as medium-sized from frequency. The rearrangement joins TRBV27 to TRBJ2-2; TCRdb returns TRBD1, unconfirmable since there is no DNA. The CDR3 has 15 amino acids. Per germline, CDR1 MNHEY and CDR2 SMNVEV (reference sequence). This CDR3 is CASRSGTGYTGELFF.